The next 28 T cell receptor beta chains were all read from a single sample in a study of blood T cell repertoires in COVID-19. Here immunoSEQ multiplex PCR was the method, and the copy in TCRdb shows in-frame clones only, minus some. The sample yields about 210,000 clones, about nine tenths seen once. Specimen: peripheral blood. The origin of the receptors is a woman aged 40 to 49 with acute or convalescent COVID-19.

The chain recombines TRBV7-7 with TRBJ2-5; 7 bases match TRBD1. J was trimmed by 6 bases and V by 3 bases; bases with no gene match: 7. The CDR3 contains 14 residues. Germline V gene data show CDR1 as SSHAT and CDR2 as FNYEAQ (reference sequence). The CDR3: CASSLFTGDKTQYF. The CDR3 DNA reads TGTGCCAGCAGCTTGTTCACAGGGGACAAGACCCAGTACTTC.

The table lists this clone with a count of one. The chain couples TRBV4-1 to TRBJ2-5, with TRBD2 matching over 8 bases. With 4 bases clipped from V and 5 bases from J, the junction kept 3 bases outside the gene matches. The CDR3 spans 13 residues. Germline V gene lookup returns CDR1 MGHRA and CDR2 YSYEKL. CDR3 sequence reads: CASSRPSGETQYF. DNA of the CDR3: TGCGCCAGCAGCCGGCCTAGCGGGGAGACCCAGTACTTC.

The chain joins TRBV14 to TRBJ1-2; the D gene is possibly TRBD1 (6 bases). This CDR3 region has 16 residues. The V end was cut by 4 bases, the J end by 4 bases, with 19 bases between. CDR1 and CDR2 from the germline V gene are SGHDN and FVKESK. The CDR3 nucleotides read TGTGCCAGCAGCCCTATAGGACAGTTATGGGGCTATGGCTACACCTTC. Its translation: CASSPIGQLWGYGYTF.

The CDR3 loop reads CASSPQFWELFF. As DNA, the CDR3 is TGTGCCAGCAGCCCACAGTTCTGGGAGCTGTTTTTT. The gene calls are TRBV2 and TRBJ2-2; D not resolved. The CDR3 is 12 amino acids. V dropped 6 bases and J dropped 9 bases, with 11 bases sitting between them. Germline V gives CDR1 SNHLY, CDR2 FYNNEI.

The rearrangement links TRBV18 to TRBJ2-1; 8 bases are shared with TRBD2. Trimming at V came to 3 bases and at J to 4 bases, leaving 8 bases not matched to a gene. CDR1 and CDR2 from the germline V gene are KGHSH and LQKENI. The CDR3 consists of 16 residues. CDR3 sequence (DNA): TGTGCCAGCTCACCCGCCGGGACTAGTAGGTACAATGAGCAGTTCTTC. It yields the protein CASSPAGTSRYNEQFF.

CDR3 amino acids: CASSYTGGGGSPLHF. The CDR3 bases are TGTGCCAGCAGCTATACAGGGGGCGGGGGATCACCCCTCCACTTT. This sequence joins TRBV7-9 and TRBJ1-6, with TRBD1 matching 9 bases. Germline assignment: CDR1 SEHNR and CDR2 FQNEAQ (reference sequence). V was clipped by 4 bases and J by 10 bases; unmatched bases: 8. This CDR3 comprises 15 residues. The full variable domain, its missing parts supplied by reference TRBV7-9 and TRBJ1-6, is DTGVSQNPRHKITKRGQNVTFRCDPISEHNRLYWYRQTLGQGPEFLTYFQNEAQLEKSRLLSDRFSAERPKGSFSTLEIQRTEQGDSAMYLCASSYTGGGGSPLHFGNGTRLTVT.

The J gene is TRBJ2-1, the V gene TRBV19; the match to TRBD1 covers 9 bases. Germline V gives CDR1 LNHDA, CDR2 SQIVND (reference sequence). The CDR3 extends over 14 amino acids. The V gene end was trimmed by 3 bases and the J gene end by 7 bases; junction bases not matched to a gene: 4. CDR3 nucleotides: TGTGCCAGTAGTATCGGGGACAGGGCGAATGAGCAGTTCTTC. Protein: CASSIGDRANEQFF.

This clone is a singleton in its sample. V usage is TRBV2 and J usage is TRBJ2-7; possible D gene TRBD1, 6 bases. The CDR3 covers 15 residues. Germline V gene data show CDR1 as SNHLY and CDR2 as FYNNEI. V was cut by 4 bases and J by 5 bases, with 18 bases left in between. The CDR3 protein is CASSVSRGANHEQYV. In DNA form, the CDR3 reads TGTGCCAGCAGTGTTAGCAGGGGCGCGAACCACGAGCAGTACGTC.

The rearrangement links TRBV2 to TRBJ1-2; tentatively, D is TRBD1 (5 bases). Germline V CDR1 and CDR2: SNHLY, FYNNEI. This CDR3 is 15 amino acids long. V shed 7 bases and J shed 7 bases, with 22 bases lying between them. The CDR3 region is CASTHTRGPRGGYTF. Written as DNA, the CDR3 is TGTGCCAGCACCCACACCCGGGGACCGCGGGGTGGCTACACCTTC.

The rearrangement links TRBV11-2 to TRBJ1-4; D might be TRBD1 (5 bases). Trimming left V 5 bases short and J 7 bases short, with 23 bases between. The CDR3 length is 17 residues. CDR1 SGHAT and CDR2 FQNNGV come from the germline V gene. The CDR3 is CASSHSRQPLLGEKLFF. DNA for the CDR3: TGTGCCAGCAGCCACAGTCGACAGCCCCTGTTAGGTGAAAAACTGTTTTTT.

The chain uses TRBV30 and TRBJ1-2; D remains ambiguous. V was clipped by 0 bases and J by 4 bases, with 12 bases between them. The CDR3 covers 14 residues. Germline V gene sequence: CDR1 GTSNPN, CDR2 SVGIG (reference sequence). CDR3 coding DNA: TGTGCCTGGAGTGTCCCCCCGGGAGGCTATGGCTACACCTTC. Amino acid sequence: CAWSVPPGGYGYTF.

The chain employs TRBV7-7 and TRBJ2-7; D is perhaps TRBD1 (6 bases). The CDR3 runs 16 residues. Germline CDR1 is SSHAT and CDR2 is FNYEAQ (reference sequence). V shed 0 bases and J shed 0 bases, with 12 bases lying between them. CDR3 sequence reads: CASSLAGQSSSYEQYV. The CDR3 DNA follows: TGTGCCAGCAGCTTAGCAGGACAGTCCAGCTCCTACGAGCAGTACGTC.

The CDR3 reads CASSDASEQFF. The CDR3 DNA reads as TGCGCCAGCAGTGACGCCAGTGAGCAGTTCTTC. The chain joins TRBV10-1 to TRBJ2-1; D is unclear. This CDR3 spans 11 amino acids. Germline V gene sequence: CDR1 WNHNN, CDR2 SYGVQD (reference sequence). Trimming pared 3 bases from V and 9 bases from J, leaving 6 bases between.

The J gene is TRBJ1-6, the V gene TRBV11-2, with TRBD1 as a possible D gene (6 bases). The germline gives CDR1 SGHAT, CDR2 FQNNGV. V lost 2 bases, J lost 10 bases, and 12 bases lay in between. This CDR3 is 14 amino acids long. CDR3 in amino acids: CASSLHRENSPLHF. The CDR3 coding sequence is TGTGCCAGCAGCTTACACAGGGAGAACTCACCCCTCCACTTT. The full variable domain, rest sourced from reference TRBV11-2 and TRBJ1-6, is EAGVAQSPRYKIIEKRQSVAFWCNPISGHATLYWYQQILGQGPKLLIQFQNNGVVDDSQLPKDRFSAERLKGVDSTLKIQPAKLEDSAVYLCASSLHRENSPLHFGNGTRLTVT.

The chain recombines TRBV4-2 with TRBJ1-1; perhaps TRBD1 as D (6 bases). With 4 bases removed from V and 1 base from J, the gap between germline ends came to 10 bases. Germline lookup yields CDR1 LGHNA and CDR2 YNFKEQ. CDR3 length: 14 amino acids. In nucleotides, the CDR3 is TGTGCCAGCAGCCGACAGGACGGGAACACTGAAGCTTTCTTT. Amino acid sequence: CASSRQDGNTEAFF.

This clone showed up just once. V gene TRBV4-1 combines with J gene TRBJ2-3, with 7 bases aligning to TRBD1. The V segment lost 4 bases and the J segment 2 bases; nucleotides outside the gene matches: 6. Germline V gene sequence: CDR1 MGHRA, CDR2 YSYEKL. This CDR3 is 15 amino acids long. CDR3 in amino acids: CASSPRDSNTDTQYF. CDR3 DNA sequence: TGCGCCAGCAGCCCGAGGGACAGCAACACAGATACGCAGTATTTT.

This sequence joins TRBV5-1 and TRBJ1-2; D not resolved. The CDR3 consists of 11 residues. The germline V and J ends were trimmed by 0 bases and 14 bases, with 11 bases remaining between them. Germline CDR1 is SGHRS and CDR2 is YFSETQ. This CDR3 reads CASSLDTSRTF. The CDR3 DNA is TGCGCCAGCAGCTTGGACACCTCCAGGACCTTC.

The chain combines TRBV6-1 with TRBJ2-3, with D maybe TRBD1 (5 bases). CDR1 and CDR2 (germline): MNHNS, SASEGT. Trimming removed 1 base at V and 6 bases at J, with 17 bases between. The CDR3 has 16 residues. The CDR3 region has the DNA TGTGCCAGCAGTGAAGGGGTTGGGGCAGGGTCGGATACGCAGTATTTT. Translation: CASSEGVGAGSDTQYF.

The J gene is TRBJ1-2, the V gene TRBV7-2, with 8 nucleotides matching TRBD1. CDR3 length: 17 residues. The germline V gene has CDR1 SGHTA and CDR2 FQGNSA. V was clipped by 1 base and J by 2 bases; unmatched bases: 9. Here the CDR3 DNA reads TGTGCCAGCAGCTTAGAGTTCAGGGGGCCGCTCAACTATGGCTACACCTTC. It codes for CASSLEFRGPLNYGYTF.

The gene calls are TRBV15 and TRBJ1-4; 9 bases line up with TRBD1. This CDR3 has 15 amino acids. The junction had 6 bases not matched to a gene; V was cut back by 2 bases and J by 8 bases. CDR1 is LNHNV and CDR2 is YYDKDF in the germline V gene (reference sequence). In DNA form, the CDR3 reads TGTGCCACCAGCAGAACGACAGGGGGAGGAGAAAAACTGTTTTTT. Its protein is CATSRTTGGGEKLFF.

CDR3 in amino acids: CASSYRDRGGYTF. The CDR3, as DNA: TGTGCCAGCAGTTACCGGGACAGGGGCGGCTACACCTTC. This rearrangement joins TRBV27 to TRBJ1-2, with TRBD1 matching 10 bases. Trimming took 4 bases from V and 8 from J; bases not matched to a gene: 4. The CDR3 is made up of 13 amino acids. The germline V gene encodes CDR1 MNHEY and CDR2 SMNVEV (reference sequence).

V is TRBV6-2 or TRBV6-3 and J is TRBJ2-5; 7 bases are shared with TRBD1. The CDR3 extends over 15 amino acids. Germline V gene data show CDR1 as MNHEY and CDR2 as SVGEGT. V trimming: 0 bases; J trimming: 3 bases; junction bases outside the gene matches: 4. Here the CDR3 DNA reads TGTGCCAGCAGTTACTCAAGGCAGGGGGAAGAGACCCAGTACTTC. It encodes CASSYSRQGEETQYF.

The gene calls are TRBV2 and TRBJ1-3; D may be TRBD1 (6 bases). Germline CDR1 SNHLY, CDR2 FYNNEI. This CDR3 spans 18 amino acids. V lost 2 bases and J 0 bases, leaving 17 bases between the germline ends. The CDR3 DNA sequence: TGTGCCAGCAGTGAATTCTTCACAGGGTCCCTCTCTGGAAACACCATATATTTT. As protein: CASSEFFTGSLSGNTIYF. Together with reference TRBV2 and TRBJ1-3, the CDR3 gives the full variable domain: EPEVTQTPSHQVTQMGQEVILRCVPISNHLYFYWYRQILGQKVEFLVSFYNNEISEKSEIFDDQFSVERPDGSNFTLKIRSTKLEDSAMYFCASSEFFTGSLSGNTIYFGEGSWLTVV.

The chain recombines TRBV2 with TRBJ1-2; 9 nucleotides match TRBD1. Germline V CDR1 and CDR2: SNHLY, FYNNEI. This CDR3 has 12 amino acids. Trimming at V came to 6 bases and at J to 8 bases, leaving 4 bases not matched to a gene. The CDR3 spells CASRSDRGGYTF. The DNA of the CDR3 is TGTGCCAGCAGATCGGACAGGGGCGGCTACACCTTC.

This rearrangement joins TRBV7-2 to TRBJ1-3; the D gene is possibly TRBD1 (5 bases). CDR3 size: 16 residues. V dropped 3 bases and J dropped 0 bases, with 12 bases sitting between them. CDR1 SGHTA and CDR2 FQGNSA come from the germline V gene. CDR3 sequence reads: CASSFRGVISGNTIYF. Written as DNA, the CDR3 is TGTGCCAGCAGCTTCCGGGGGGTGATCTCTGGAAACACCATATATTTT.

The V and J genes are TRBV5-1 and TRBJ2-5; weak D call: TRBD2 (6 bases). CDR1 and CDR2 from the germline V gene are SGHRS and YFSETQ. This CDR3 is built from 16 residues. With 0 bases removed from V and 5 bases from J, the gap between germline ends came to 17 bases. CDR3 in DNA: TGCGCCAGCAGCTTGGCCGGGACTCTCATGGGGGAGACCCAGTACTTC. Translation: CASSLAGTLMGETQYF.

The chain uses TRBV7-8 and TRBJ2-4, with TRBD2 matching 14 bases. Losses at the gene ends were 6 bases for V and 2 bases for J; bases not matched to a gene: 6. The CDR3 extends over 17 amino acids. Germline lookup yields CDR1 SGHVS and CDR2 FQNEAQ. CDR3 nucleotides: TGTGCCAGCAGTTTTCGACTAGCGGGGGGGACCAAAAACATTCAGTACTTC. It encodes CASSFRLAGGTKNIQYF. Complete variable domain (other parts from reference TRBV7-8 and TRBJ2-4): GAGVSQSPRYKVAKRGQDVALRCDPISGHVSLFWYQQALGQGPEFLTYFQNEAQLDKSGLPSDRFFAERPEGSVSTLKIQRTQQEDSAVYLCASSFRLAGGTKNIQYFGAGTRLSVL.

This chain joins TRBV25-1 and TRBJ1-5; D may be TRBD1 (5 bases). This CDR3 is 14 amino acids long. Deletions cut 2 bases from V and 7 bases from J, with 12 bases between. CDR1 is MGHDK, CDR2 SYGVNS, per germline. CDR3 nucleotides: TGTGCCAGCAGTGAAAACGGGGGTTGGCAGCCCCAGCATTTT. Its protein is CASSENGGWQPQHF.